This record covers a single TCR beta chain. In the source study's methods: How many nucleated cells were present was estimated from reference gene primer amplification. Produced via immunoSEQ multiplex PCR; TCRdb's table is partial and in-frame only. Clone size and the V and J calls come from that table; the DNA yielded D and trimming. The data hold over 200,000 clones, with under 90% observed a single time. The source of the sample is a study of blood T cell repertoires in COVID-19. The germline gives CDR1 SGDLS, CDR2 YYNGEE. The CDR3 runs 16 residues. J gave up 13 bases and V 0 bases, and 14 bases lay outside the gene matches.

The gene calls are TRBV9 and TRBJ2-1; 9 positions match TRBD2. The source is a woman aged 80 or over with active or convalescent COVID-19. Sequences were obtained from peripheral blood. The CDR3 loop is CASSVDGRGTSKYQFF. The CDR3 DNA is TGTGCCAGCAGCGTAGACGGGAGAGGGACTAGCAAGTATCAGTTCTTC.